These 9 T cell receptor beta chains originate from one sample sequenced in a study of T-cell memory formation after mild COVID-19. TCRdb reprocessed the 5' RACE reads via MiXCR and lists one record per CDR3 protein. This sample has almost 350,000 distinct CDR3 sequences, with 20% found just once. Input material: PBMCs or a T cell subset sorted from them (not recorded which). Source of these receptors: a man younger than 35 who had mild COVID-19 (a few samples of this study predate the infection). Cell type and time point are not known.

This clonotype was recorded a few times. The junction does not match germline at one end; this may be a read error. The chain recombines TRBV27 with TRBJ1-1; 9 nucleotides align to TRBD1. The CDR3 totals 11 residues. The germline V gene has CDR1 MNHEY and CDR2 SMNVEV (reference sequence). The CDR3 DNA is TGTGCCAGCAGCACGGACAGGGGCAACCCATTT. Encoded protein: CASSTDRGNPF.

The rearrangement links TRBV5-1 to TRBJ2-7, with 8 bases matching TRBD1. The germline V gene encodes CDR1 SGHRS and CDR2 YFSETQ. V shed 1 base and J 3 bases; nucleotides not matched to a gene: 3. This CDR3 contains 14 residues. The CDR3 loop reads CASSLTGGIYEQYV. The DNA for the CDR3 is TGCGCCAGCAGCTTGACAGGGGGAATCTACGAGCAGTACGTC.

In this sample, this clonotype turned up a few times. The chain has TRBV20-1 and TRBJ2-2; D is possibly TRBD2 (6 bases). V was pared by 6 bases and J by 5 bases, with 13 bases between. The CDR3 covers 13 residues. From germline, CDR1 is DFQATT and CDR2 SNEGSKA (reference sequence). CDR3 residues: CSAVTSLTGELFF. Written as DNA, the CDR3 is TGCAGTGCAGTCACTAGCCTTACCGGGGAGCTGTTTTTT.

The chain has TRBV7-9 and TRBJ1-1; D possibly corresponds to TRBD1 (5 bases). Per germline, CDR1 SEHNR and CDR2 FQNEAQ (reference sequence). The V end lost 5 bases, the J end lost 3 bases, and 22 bases lay between the germline ends. The CDR3 consists of 17 residues. The CDR3 DNA reads as TGTGCCAGCAGCGGCGACAGCCCCGAACGTTATGACACTGAAGCTTTCTTT. The encoded protein is CASSGDSPERYDTEAFF.

This clonotype appeared a few times. The chain employs TRBV14 and TRBJ2-7; no reliable D call. CDR3 length: 13 residues. CDR1 is SGHDN and CDR2 is FVKESK in the germline V gene. The V end lost 2 bases, the J end lost 3 bases, and 8 bases lay between the germline ends. CDR3 residues: CASSQQFGYEQYV. The CDR3 DNA reads TGTGCCAGCAGCCAACAGTTTGGCTACGAGCAGTACGTC.

The genes are TRBV7-2 and TRBJ2-3, with 11 bases aligning to TRBD2. The CDR3 spans 18 residues. Germline V gene lookup returns CDR1 SGHTA and CDR2 FQGNSA. V was pared by 5 bases and J by 0 bases, with 10 bases of the junction left unmatched. The CDR3 sequence is CASSTGLAGRSSTDTQYF. Here the CDR3 DNA reads TGTGCCAGCAGCACCGGACTAGCGGGTCGCTCTAGCACAGATACGCAGTATTTT.

This clonotype has more than one count but fewer than ten. The CDR3 here is CASSSGLAVGNEQFF. The CDR3 DNA follows: TGCGCCAGCAGCTCGGGACTAGCGGTTGGGAATGAGCAGTTCTTC. V usage is TRBV5-1 and J usage is TRBJ2-1, with 11 bases fitting TRBD2. This CDR3 is built from 15 residues. Per germline, CDR1 SGHRS and CDR2 YFSETQ. The ends lost 3 bases at V and 7 bases at J; junction bases unmatched: 6.

This clonotype was seen more than once but under ten times. In DNA form, the CDR3 reads TGTGCCAGCAGCGACCCCTCGGGCGGGAGCACTGAAGCTTTCTTT. Protein product: CASSDPSGGSTEAFF. The rearrangement joins TRBV5-4 to TRBJ1-1; D is uncertain. The V gene lost 4 bases and the J gene lost 4 bases, with 17 bases spanning the gap. The CDR3 covers 15 residues. The germline V gene has CDR1 SGHNT and CDR2 YYREEE (reference sequence).

The chain carries TRBV27 and TRBJ2-2; 9 nucleotides align to TRBD1. The J segment lost 4 bases and the V segment lost 5 bases, leaving 11 bases of the junction unmatched. Germline CDR1 and CDR2: MNHEY and SMNVEV (reference sequence). This CDR3 is 17 amino acids long. The CDR3 spells CASSPEGQGRLTGELFF. The DNA of the CDR3 is TGTGCCAGCAGTCCCGAAGGACAGGGGAGGCTCACCGGGGAGCTGTTTTTT.